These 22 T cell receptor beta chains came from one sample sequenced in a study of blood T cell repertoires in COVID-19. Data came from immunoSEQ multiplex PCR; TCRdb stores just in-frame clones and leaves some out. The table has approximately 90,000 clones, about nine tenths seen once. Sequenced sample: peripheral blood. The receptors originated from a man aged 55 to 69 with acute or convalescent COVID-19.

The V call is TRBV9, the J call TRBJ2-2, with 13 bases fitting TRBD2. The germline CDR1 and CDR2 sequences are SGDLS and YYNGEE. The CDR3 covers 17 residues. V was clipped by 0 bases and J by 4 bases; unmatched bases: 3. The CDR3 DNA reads TGTGCCAGCAGCGTAGAACTAGCGGGGGGGGCCACCGGGGAGCTGTTTTTT. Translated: CASSVELAGGATGELFF.

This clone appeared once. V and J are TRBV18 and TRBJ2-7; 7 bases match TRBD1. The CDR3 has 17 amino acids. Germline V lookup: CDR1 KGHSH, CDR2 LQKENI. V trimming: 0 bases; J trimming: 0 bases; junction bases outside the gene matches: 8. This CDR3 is CASSPPNRGPNSYEQYF. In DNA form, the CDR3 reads TGTGCCAGCTCACCACCGAACAGGGGACCTAACTCCTACGAGCAGTACTTC.

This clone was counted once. The CDR3 sequence is CASSPKNQANTEAFF. The CDR3 DNA reads as TGTGCCAGCTCACCAAAAAACCAGGCGAACACTGAAGCTTTCTTT. The chain recombines TRBV18 with TRBJ1-1; D is unresolved. Germline assignment: CDR1 KGHSH and CDR2 LQKENI. This CDR3 comprises 15 residues. V dropped 2 bases and J dropped 1 base, with 11 bases sitting between them.

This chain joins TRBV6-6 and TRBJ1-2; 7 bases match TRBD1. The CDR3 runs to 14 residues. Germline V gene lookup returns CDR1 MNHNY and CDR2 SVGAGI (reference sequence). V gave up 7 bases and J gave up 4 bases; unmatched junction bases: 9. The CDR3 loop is CASMRRQGLYGYTF. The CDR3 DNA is TGTGCCAGCATGCGGAGACAGGGACTCTATGGCTACACCTTC.

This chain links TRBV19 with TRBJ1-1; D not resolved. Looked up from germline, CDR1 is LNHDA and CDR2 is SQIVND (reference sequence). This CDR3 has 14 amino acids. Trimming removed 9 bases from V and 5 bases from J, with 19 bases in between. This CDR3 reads CASTADGPGTEAFF. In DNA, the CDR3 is TGTGCCAGCACTGCGGACGGTCCGGGGACTGAAGCTTTCTTT.

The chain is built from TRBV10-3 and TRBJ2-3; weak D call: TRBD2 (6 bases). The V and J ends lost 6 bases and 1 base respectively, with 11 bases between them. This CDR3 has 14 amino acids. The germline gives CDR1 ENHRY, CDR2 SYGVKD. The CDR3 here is CAIRREEGTDTQYF. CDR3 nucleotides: TGTGCCATCAGGAGGGAGGAGGGCACAGATACGCAGTATTTT.

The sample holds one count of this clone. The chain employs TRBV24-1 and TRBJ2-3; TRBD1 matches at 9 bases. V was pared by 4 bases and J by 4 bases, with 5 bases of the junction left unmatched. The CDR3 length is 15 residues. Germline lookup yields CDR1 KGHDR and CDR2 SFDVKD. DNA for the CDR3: TGTGCCACCAGTGACACAGGGGGCTTGGCAGATACGCAGTATTTT. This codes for CATSDTGGLADTQYF.

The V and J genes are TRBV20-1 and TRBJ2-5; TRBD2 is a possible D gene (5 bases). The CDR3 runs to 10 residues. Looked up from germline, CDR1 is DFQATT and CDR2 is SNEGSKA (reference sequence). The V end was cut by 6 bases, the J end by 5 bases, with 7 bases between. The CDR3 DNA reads TGCAGTGCACTAGGGGAGACCCAGTACTTC. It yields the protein CSALGETQYF.

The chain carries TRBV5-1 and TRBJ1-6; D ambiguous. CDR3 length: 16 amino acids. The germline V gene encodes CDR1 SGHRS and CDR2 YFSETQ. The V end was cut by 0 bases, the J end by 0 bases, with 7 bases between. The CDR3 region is CASSLALSSYNSPLHF. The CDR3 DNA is TGCGCCAGCAGCTTGGCTCTCAGCTCCTATAATTCACCCCTCCACTTT.

In DNA form, the CDR3 reads TGCAGCGTTGATTTGGGGCTGGGGCAAGAGACCCAGTACTTC. This translates into CSVDLGLGQETQYF. The V gene is TRBV29-1, the J gene TRBJ2-5; D might be TRBD1 (5 bases). Germline V gene lookup returns CDR1 SQVTM and CDR2 ANQGSEA. The CDR3 totals 14 residues. Trimming removed 3 bases from V and 2 bases from J, with 13 bases in between.

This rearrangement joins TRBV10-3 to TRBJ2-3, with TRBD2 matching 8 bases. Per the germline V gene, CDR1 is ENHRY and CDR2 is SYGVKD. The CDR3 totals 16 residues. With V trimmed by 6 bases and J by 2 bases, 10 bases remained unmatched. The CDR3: CAIRGGLDRITDTQYF. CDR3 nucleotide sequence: TGTGCCATCAGGGGGGGACTAGATCGAATCACAGATACGCAGTATTTT.

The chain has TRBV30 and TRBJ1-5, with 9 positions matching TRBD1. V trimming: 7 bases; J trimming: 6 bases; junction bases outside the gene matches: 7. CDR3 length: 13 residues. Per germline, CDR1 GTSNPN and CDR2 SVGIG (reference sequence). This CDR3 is CASTGGWGQPQHF. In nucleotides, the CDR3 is TGTGCCTCTACAGGGGGCTGGGGTCAGCCCCAGCATTTT.

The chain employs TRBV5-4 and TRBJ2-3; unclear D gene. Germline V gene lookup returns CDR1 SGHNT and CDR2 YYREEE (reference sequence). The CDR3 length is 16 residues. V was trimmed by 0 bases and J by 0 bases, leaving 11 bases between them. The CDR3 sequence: CASSLVSPRSTDTQYF. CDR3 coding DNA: TGTGCCAGCAGCTTGGTATCCCCCAGGAGCACAGATACGCAGTATTTT.

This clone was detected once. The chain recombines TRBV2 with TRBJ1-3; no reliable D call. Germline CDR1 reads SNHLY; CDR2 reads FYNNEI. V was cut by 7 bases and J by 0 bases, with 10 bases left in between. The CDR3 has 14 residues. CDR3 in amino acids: CASMSVYSGNTIYF. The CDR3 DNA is TGTGCCAGCATGTCCGTCTACTCTGGAAACACCATATATTTT.

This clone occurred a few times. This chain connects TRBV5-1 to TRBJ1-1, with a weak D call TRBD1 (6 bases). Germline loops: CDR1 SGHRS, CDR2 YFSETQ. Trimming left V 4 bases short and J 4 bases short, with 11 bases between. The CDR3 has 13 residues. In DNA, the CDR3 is TGCGCCAGCAGCAGAGAGGGGGTCACTGAAGCTTTCTTT. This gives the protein CASSREGVTEAFF. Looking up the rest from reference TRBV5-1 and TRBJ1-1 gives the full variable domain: KAGVTQTPRYLIKTRGQQVTLSCSPISGHRSVSWYQQTPGQGLQFLFEYFSETQRNKGNFPGRFSGRQFSNSRSEMNVSTLELGDSALYLCASSREGVTEAFFGQGTRLTVV.

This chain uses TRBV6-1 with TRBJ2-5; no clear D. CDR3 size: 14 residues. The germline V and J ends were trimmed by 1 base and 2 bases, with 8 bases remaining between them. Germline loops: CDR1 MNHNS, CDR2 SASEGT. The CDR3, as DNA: TGTGCCAGCAGTGAAGTGGCAGAACAAGAGACCCAGTACTTC. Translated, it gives CASSEVAEQETQYF.

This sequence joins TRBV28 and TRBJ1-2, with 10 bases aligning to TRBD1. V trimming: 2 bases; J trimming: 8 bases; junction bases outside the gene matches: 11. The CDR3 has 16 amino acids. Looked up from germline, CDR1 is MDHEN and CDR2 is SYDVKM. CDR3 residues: CASSLLRGQGREGYTF. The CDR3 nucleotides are TGTGCCAGCAGTTTACTGAGGGGACAGGGGAGAGAAGGCTACACCTTC.

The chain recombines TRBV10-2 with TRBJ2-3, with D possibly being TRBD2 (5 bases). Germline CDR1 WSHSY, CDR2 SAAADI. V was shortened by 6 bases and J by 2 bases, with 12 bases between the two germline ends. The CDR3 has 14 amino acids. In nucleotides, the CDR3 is TGCGCCAGCAGCCGGACTCATTTCACAGATACGCAGTATTTT. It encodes CASSRTHFTDTQYF.

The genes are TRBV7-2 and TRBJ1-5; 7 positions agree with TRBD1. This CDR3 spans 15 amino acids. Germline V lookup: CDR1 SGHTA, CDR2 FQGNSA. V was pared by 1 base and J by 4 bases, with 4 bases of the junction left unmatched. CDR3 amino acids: CASSLVHRGNQPQHF. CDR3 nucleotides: TGTGCCAGCAGCTTAGTTCACAGGGGAAATCAGCCCCAGCATTTT. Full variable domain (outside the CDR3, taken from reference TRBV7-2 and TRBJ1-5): GAGVSQSPSNKVTEKGKDVELRCDPISGHTALYWYRQSLGQGLEFLIYFQGNSAPDKSGLPSDRFSAERTGGSVSTLTIQRTQQEDSAVYLCASSLVHRGNQPQHFGDGTRLSIL.

CDR3: CASSSGYSGKLFF. CDR3 DNA sequence: TGTGCCAGCAGCTCAGGGTATTCTGGAAAACTGTTTTTT. This chain uses TRBV6-2 or TRBV6-3 with TRBJ1-4; D perhaps matches TRBD1 (5 bases). V lost 6 bases to trimming and J lost 10 bases, with 15 bases between them. CDR3 length equals 13 residues. From germline, CDR1 is MNHEY and CDR2 SVGEGT.

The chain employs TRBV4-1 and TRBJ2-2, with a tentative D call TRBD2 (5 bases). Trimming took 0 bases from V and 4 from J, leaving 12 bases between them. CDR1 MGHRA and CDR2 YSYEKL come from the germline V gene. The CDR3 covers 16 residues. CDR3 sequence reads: CASSQEREAVTGELFF. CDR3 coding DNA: TGCGCCAGCAGCCAAGAAAGGGAAGCGGTCACCGGGGAGCTGTTTTTT.

The CDR3 loop is CASSAYRVATGELFF. CDR3 DNA sequence: TGTGCCAGCAGTGCTTACAGGGTCGCCACCGGGGAGCTGTTTTTT. V usage is TRBV2 and J usage is TRBJ2-2; the D gene is possibly TRBD1 (6 bases). Trimming took 4 bases from V and 4 from J, leaving 13 bases between them. Germline values: CDR1 SNHLY, CDR2 FYNNEI. The length of the CDR3 is 15 residues.